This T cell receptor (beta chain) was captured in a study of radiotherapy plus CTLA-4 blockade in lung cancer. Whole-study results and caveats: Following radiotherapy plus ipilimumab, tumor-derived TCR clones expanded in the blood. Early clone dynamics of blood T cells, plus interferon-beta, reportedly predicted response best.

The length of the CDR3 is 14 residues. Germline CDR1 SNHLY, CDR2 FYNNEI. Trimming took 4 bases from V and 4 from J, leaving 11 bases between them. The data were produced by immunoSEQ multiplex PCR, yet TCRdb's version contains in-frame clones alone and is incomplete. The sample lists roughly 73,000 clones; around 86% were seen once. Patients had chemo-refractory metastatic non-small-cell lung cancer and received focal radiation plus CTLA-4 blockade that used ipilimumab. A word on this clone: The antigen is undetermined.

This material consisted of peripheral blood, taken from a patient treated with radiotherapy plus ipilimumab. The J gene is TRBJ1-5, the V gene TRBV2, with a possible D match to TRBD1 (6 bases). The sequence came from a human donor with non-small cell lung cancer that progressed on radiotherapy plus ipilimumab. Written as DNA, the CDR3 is TGTGCCAGCAGTGGTGGACAGTCTAATCAGCCCCAGCATTTT. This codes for CASSGGQSNQPQHF.